Below, 26 T cell receptor beta chains from the same sample are listed, as sequenced in a study of blood T cell repertoires in COVID-19. Sequenced by immunoSEQ multiplex PCR; TCRdb stores in-frame clones only, minus some. This table has about 300,000 clones, over 85% appearing once. Sequencing used peripheral blood. The source is a woman aged 30 to 39 with COVID-19, enrolled during active disease.

The chain links TRBV7-2 to TRBJ1-5; perhaps TRBD1 as D (6 bases). Trimming took off 10 bases at V and 2 bases at J, with 12 bases between the two ends. The CDR3 contains 13 residues. Germline-derived CDR1 and CDR2 are SGHTA and FQGNSA. The CDR3, as DNA: TGTGCCACCGCACGACAGGGCAATCAGCCCCAGCATTTT. It codes for CATARQGNQPQHF.

The chain couples TRBV7-7 to TRBJ1-6; the D gene is possibly TRBD1 (6 bases). Germline V gene lookup returns CDR1 SSHAT and CDR2 FNYEAQ (reference sequence). The V end lost 10 bases, the J end lost 0 bases, and 16 bases lay between the germline ends. The CDR3 runs to 16 residues. CDR3: CAKRGGASSYNSPLHF. CDR3 nucleotide sequence: TGTGCCAAAAGGGGGGGGGCGAGCTCCTATAATTCACCCCTCCACTTT. Filled out from reference TRBV7-7 and TRBJ1-6, the complete variable domain reads GAGVSQSPRYKVTKRGQDVTLRCDPISSHATLYWYQQALGQGPEFLTYFNYEAQPDKSGLPSDRFSAERPEGSISTLTIQRTEQRDSAMYRCAKRGGASSYNSPLHFGNGTRLTVT.

The rearrangement joins TRBV5-1 to TRBJ2-7; 7 bases fit TRBD1. Trimming cost V 1 base and J 2 bases; bases outside gene matches: 6. CDR3 length: 15 amino acids. Looked up from germline, CDR1 is SGHRS and CDR2 is YFSETQ. CDR3 region: CASSLTGARTYEQYF. For the CDR3, the DNA is TGCGCCAGCAGCTTGACAGGGGCCCGAACCTACGAGCAGTACTTC.

The table lists this clone with a count of one. The J gene is TRBJ2-1, the V gene TRBV7-2; 8 bases align to TRBD1. J gave up 7 bases and V 3 bases, and 8 bases lay outside the gene matches. Germline V gene lookup returns CDR1 SGHTA and CDR2 FQGNSA. The CDR3 sequence is 15 residues long. This chain's CDR3 is CASSFWAGGLNEQFF. The CDR3 bases are TGTGCCAGCAGCTTCTGGGCAGGGGGCTTAAATGAGCAGTTCTTC.

The V and J genes are TRBV5-1 and TRBJ2-1; 7 nucleotides align to TRBD1. The V segment lost 0 bases and the J segment 12 bases; nucleotides outside the gene matches: 15. The CDR3 totals 16 residues. In germline, CDR1 is SGHRS, CDR2 YFSETQ. The CDR3, as DNA: TGCGCCAGCAGCTTGGCCGCGACAGGGTGGGGGACGGGGCAGTTCTTC. It is translated as CASSLAATGWGTGQFF. The variable domain in full, completed from reference TRBV5-1 and TRBJ2-1, reads KAGVTQTPRYLIKTRGQQVTLSCSPISGHRSVSWYQQTPGQGLQFLFEYFSETQRNKGNFPGRFSGRQFSNSRSEMNVSTLELGDSALYLCASSLAATGWGTGQFFGPGTRLTVL.

This clone was counted once. This sequence joins TRBV6-4 and TRBJ2-7; D is possibly TRBD2 (6 bases). Germline V gives CDR1 MRHNA, CDR2 SNTAGT. Trimming removed 0 bases from V and 3 bases from J, with 15 bases in between. The CDR3 runs 16 residues. CDR3 region: CASSDSGGGINYEQYV. As DNA, the CDR3 is TGTGCCAGCAGTGACTCGGGTGGAGGGATCAACTACGAGCAGTACGTC.

The rearrangement joins TRBV6-1 to TRBJ1-1; TRBD1 matches 8 bases. Germline V gene sequence: CDR1 MNHNS, CDR2 SASEGT. The CDR3 spans 13 residues. With 3 bases clipped from V and 4 bases from J, the junction kept 1 base outside the gene matches. The CDR3 loop is CASSEGQVTEAFF. The CDR3 coding sequence is TGTGCCAGCAGTGAGGGACAGGTCACTGAAGCTTTCTTT.

The chain uses TRBV25-1 and TRBJ1-2; D is undetermined. The V end was cut by 1 base, the J end by 8 bases, with 8 bases between. The CDR3 runs to 12 residues. Germline V gives CDR1 MGHDK, CDR2 SYGVNS. The CDR3 is CASSEWGGGYTF. CDR3 bases: TGTGCCAGCAGTGAATGGGGAGGGGGCTACACCTTC.

The chain has TRBV6-5 and TRBJ1-1; 8 positions agree with TRBD1. Trimming removed 5 bases from V and 6 bases from J; junction bases left unmatched: 11. This CDR3 contains 15 residues. CDR1 and CDR2 from the germline V gene are MNHEY and SVGAGI. The CDR3 DNA sequence: TGTGCCAGCAGTATACCAGGACAGGGCGTTTCTGAAGCTTTCTTT. It yields the protein CASSIPGQGVSEAFF.

The rearrangement uses TRBV19 and TRBJ1-5; 11 nucleotides match TRBD1. CDR3 size: 18 residues. Unmatched junction bases numbered 10, after V lost 3 bases and J lost 3 bases. The germline gives CDR1 LNHDA, CDR2 SQIVND (reference sequence). CDR3 sequence: CASSMGQGTGGDNQPQHF. The CDR3, as DNA: TGTGCCAGTAGTATGGGCCAAGGGACAGGGGGAGACAATCAGCCCCAGCATTTT.

The V gene is TRBV10-2, the J gene TRBJ2-7, with D hard to call. The CDR3 loop spans 12 amino acids. Germline-derived CDR1 and CDR2 are WSHSY and SAAADI. The V end was cut by 3 bases, the J end by 3 bases, with 6 bases between. CDR3: CASSESYYEQYV. Here the CDR3 DNA reads TGCGCCAGCAGTGAATCGTACTACGAGCAGTACGTC.

The chain employs TRBV28 and TRBJ1-2; 8 bases match TRBD1. Germline values: CDR1 MDHEN, CDR2 SYDVKM. This CDR3 is 13 amino acids long. The junction had 3 bases not matched to a gene; V was cut back by 6 bases and J by 3 bases. The CDR3 sequence: CASRDRVDYGYTF. The CDR3 DNA is TGTGCCAGCAGGGACAGGGTAGACTATGGCTACACCTTC.

This clone was recorded once. This chain links TRBV6-4 with TRBJ2-3; tentatively, D is TRBD2 (7 bases). Trimming shortened V by 8 bases and J by 3 bases, and 15 bases separated the two germline ends. The length of the CDR3 is 14 residues. CDR1 is MRHNA, CDR2 SNTAGT, per germline. CDR3 region: CASAPRGGTDTQYF. The CDR3, as DNA: TGTGCCAGCGCCCCGAGGGGGGGTACAGATACGCAGTATTTT.

The rearrangement links TRBV28 to TRBJ2-5; 9 bases line up with TRBD1. V lost 10 bases and J lost 6; bases outside the gene matches: 6. The CDR3 runs to 12 residues. The V gene's germline CDR1 is MDHEN and CDR2 SYDVKM. In DNA, the CDR3 is TGTGCCACCACGACAGGGGGAAAGACCCAGTACTTC. This gives the protein CATTTGGKTQYF.

The CDR3 coding sequence is TGTGCCAGCAGCTTCGCAATTGGGGGCGGTGAAAAACTGTTTTTT. Encoded protein: CASSFAIGGGEKLFF. This chain joins TRBV5-5 and TRBJ1-4, with D perhaps matching TRBD1 (6 bases). Germline V gene data show CDR1 as SGHKS and CDR2 as YYEKEE (reference sequence). The germline V and J ends were trimmed by 2 bases and 7 bases, with 15 bases remaining between them. The CDR3 extends over 15 amino acids.

The chain has TRBV18 and TRBJ1-6; 11 bases agree with TRBD1. In germline, CDR1 is KGHSH, CDR2 LQKENI. Trimming at V came to 0 bases and at J to 6 bases, leaving 1 base not matched to a gene. CDR3 length equals 16 residues. The CDR3 DNA follows: TGTGCCAGCTCACCACCCGGGACAGGGGGTAATTCACCCCTCCACTTT. It specifies CASSPPGTGGNSPLHF. The whole variable domain, filled in from reference TRBV18 and TRBJ1-6, reads NAGVMQNPRHLVRRRGQEARLRCSPMKGHSHVYWYRQLPEEGLKFMVYLQKENIIDESGMPKERFSAEFPKEGPSILRIQQVVRGDSAAYFCASSPPGTGGNSPLHFGNGTRLTVT.

The chain is built from TRBV5-6 and TRBJ1-5; the match to TRBD1 covers 10 bases. Germline trimming cut 4 bases from V and 0 bases from J; bases unmatched to any gene: 10. CDR1 is SGHDT, CDR2 YYEEEE, per germline. The CDR3 runs to 18 residues. In DNA form, the CDR3 reads TGTGCCAGCAGCACCGCTGGGACAGGGGACCCTAGCAATCAGCCCCAGCATTTT. This translates into CASSTAGTGDPSNQPQHF.

In DNA form, the CDR3 reads TGTGCCAGCAGTTACGAGGGATCCTCTGGGGCCAACGTCCTGACTTTC. Translated, it gives CASSYEGSSGANVLTF. The chain links TRBV6-2 or TRBV6-3 to TRBJ2-6, with D tentatively TRBD2 (5 bases). Trimming cost V 2 bases and J 0 bases, with 8 bases left between them. CDR3 size: 16 residues. The V gene's germline CDR1 is MNHEY and CDR2 SVGEGT.

The rearrangement links TRBV6-2 or TRBV6-3 to TRBJ1-2; 7 bases match TRBD1. CDR3 size: 15 residues. J gave up 5 bases and V 7 bases, and 13 bases lay outside the gene matches. Germline V gene sequence: CDR1 MNHEY, CDR2 SVGEGT. In nucleotides, the CDR3 is TGTGCCAGCACCCCGACAGGGACTGGAATGTATGGCTACACCTTC. It specifies CASTPTGTGMYGYTF.

CDR3 sequence (DNA): TGCGCCAGCAGCCAAGATCTGAGCGGGGTAGAGGGCTACACCTTC. Protein product: CASSQDLSGVEGYTF. This chain joins TRBV4-3 and TRBJ1-2, with no clear D. The CDR3 has 15 residues. V lost 0 bases, J lost 8 bases, and 16 bases lay in between. CDR1 is LGHNA and CDR2 is YSLEER in the germline V gene.

The gene calls are TRBV27 and TRBJ2-5; D is perhaps TRBD2 (6 bases). The CDR3 length is 17 residues. Germline CDR1 and CDR2: MNHEY and SMNVEV (reference sequence). V was shortened by 3 bases and J by 0 bases, with 17 bases between the two germline ends. Written as DNA, the CDR3 is TGTGCCAGCAGTTTCGTGGGGCGGGGCCAGTACCAAGAGACCCAGTACTTC. This gives the protein CASSFVGRGQYQETQYF.

V is TRBV30 and J is TRBJ1-4; a possible D gene is TRBD1 (6 bases). CDR1 GTSNPN and CDR2 SVGIG come from the germline V gene (reference sequence). Trimming took 4 bases from V and 1 from J, leaving 16 bases between them. The CDR3 sequence is 16 residues long. The CDR3 loop reads CAWTDTLQGTNEKLFF. DNA of the CDR3: TGTGCCTGGACCGATACTTTACAGGGAACTAATGAAAAACTGTTTTTT. Combining the CDR3 with reference TRBV30 and TRBJ1-4 gives the whole variable domain SQTIHQWPATLVQPVGSPLSLECTVEGTSNPNLYWYRQAAGRGLQLLFYSVGIGQISSEVPQNLSASRPQDRQFILSSKKLLLSDSGFYLCAWTDTLQGTNEKLFFGSGTQLSVL.

This chain joins TRBV5-1 and TRBJ1-1, with 12 bases aligning to TRBD1. Germline-derived CDR1 and CDR2 are SGHRS and YFSETQ. J was trimmed by 0 bases and V by 4 bases; bases with no gene match: 4. The CDR3 has 16 amino acids. The CDR3 spells CASSGGQGALNTEAFF. The CDR3 nucleotides read TGCGCCAGCAGCGGGGGACAGGGGGCTCTGAACACTGAAGCTTTCTTT.

The chain is built from TRBV6-2 or TRBV6-3 and TRBJ1-5; TRBD1 agrees at 7 bases. Germline V gives CDR1 MNHEY, CDR2 SVGEGT. This CDR3 has 15 amino acids. Losses at the gene ends were 5 bases for V and 7 bases for J; bases not matched to a gene: 11. The CDR3 coding sequence is TGTGCCAGCAGTGCTACAGGGGTCCCGAGGCAGCCCCAGCATTTT. This gives the protein CASSATGVPRQPQHF.

The CDR3 DNA is TGTGCCAGCAGCTTGGGGGGCTTGGGTTCACCCCTCCACTTT. Translated: CASSLGGLGSPLHF. J is TRBJ1-6 and V is TRBV5-6; D possibly corresponds to TRBD1 (5 bases). The CDR3 consists of 14 residues. V was cut by 0 bases and J by 9 bases, with 10 bases left in between. Germline lookup yields CDR1 SGHDT and CDR2 YYEEEE.

The chain's CDR3 is CASSQDRGRDYGYTF. CDR3 bases: TGCGCCAGCAGCCAAGATAGGGGCCGGGACTATGGCTACACCTTC. The rearrangement uses TRBV4-1 and TRBJ1-2; tentative D call: TRBD1 (5 bases). The CDR3 extends over 15 amino acids. Germline CDR1 reads MGHRA; CDR2 reads YSYEKL. V was shortened by 0 bases and J by 3 bases, with 11 bases between the two germline ends.